This T cell receptor (beta chain) was captured by sequencing in a study of human T cells and chemical hapten exposure. Study summary: Largely, small differences in pooled library volume made per-sample TCR yields vary.

Looked up from germline, CDR1 is SGHVS and CDR2 is FNYEAQ. V dropped 8 bases and J dropped 5 bases, with 18 bases sitting between them. The CDR3 contains 14 residues. This clonotype was seen only a few times. Time point reported: patch test 1, 2 weeks after DPC sensitization. The treatment denotes: therapeutic diphenylcyclopropenone sensitization with weekly scalp DPC. In the source study's methods: Sampled TCR counts reached a median of around 89,000 per sample, with values ranging from about 20,000 to 700,000. TCRdb used MiXCR to reprocess the RACE reads, holding one entry per CDR3 protein. These V and J calls derive from TCRdb rather than the authors' analysis. The repertoire holds 95,000 to 130,000 distinct CDR3 sequences, with roughly an eighth as singletons.

The material was whole blood, obtained in connection with sensitization to the hapten diphenylcyclopropenone (DPC). The TCR was taken from a woman in her 50s with alopecia areata. Some clones in this sample may be carry-over from other donors' samples. This chain uses TRBV7-6 with TRBJ1-2, with D perhaps matching TRBD1 (6 bases). The chain's CDR3 is CASSGQPDLYGYTF. CDR3 coding DNA: TGTGCCAGCTCAGGACAGCCGGATCTGTATGGCTACACCTTC.